This T cell receptor beta chain is drawn from a study of post-analysis software for immune sequencing data. Unique molecular identifiers had been added to the TCR beta cDNA libraries. Yield was 500,000 to 600,000 cDNA molecules from around 1 to 10 million T cells. Via MiXCR, TCRdb re-called the PCR reads, giving one row per CDR3 protein. The data contain 820,000 or so distinct CDR3 sequences, roughly half of them singletons. This clonotype was observed a handful of times. Its specificity is unknown. Study conclusions and caveats: Relative to controls, patients had five TRBV segments at higher frequency, with TRBV5-6, TRBV5-1 and TRBV20-1 among these.

V shed 4 bases, J shed 4 bases, and the junction held 17 bases outside the gene matches. The CDR3 covers 21 residues. The germline V gene has CDR1 SGHRS and CDR2 YFSETQ. The sequence was collected from a girl aged 5-17 years with multiple sclerosis. The J gene is TRBJ2-1, the V gene TRBV5-1, with 16 bases lining up with TRBD2. The sequencing sample was made of blood. The DNA for the CDR3 is TGCGCCAGCAGCAAGGGACTAGCGGGAGGGAGATATCGGGTAGTGTACAATGAGCAGTTCTTC. Residues: CASSKGLAGGRYRVVYNEQFF. The full variable domain, completed using reference TRBV5-1 and TRBJ2-1, is KAGVTQTPRYLIKTRGQQVTLSCSPISGHRSVSWYQQTPGQGLQFLFEYFSETQRNKGNFPGRFSGRQFSNSRSEMNVSTLELGDSALYLCASSKGLAGGRYRVVYNEQFFGPGTRLTVL.